The T cell receptor (beta chain) described here comes from a study of beta chain features in type 1 diabetes. The study's findings and limits: More deletions and fewer insertions at VDJ junctions were found in patients with type 1 diabetes.

Turning to this clone: Its antigen is currently unknown.

This CDR3 contains 12 residues. V was pared by 5 bases and J by 0 bases, with 5 bases between. Germline V gives CDR1 LNHDA, CDR2 SQIVND (reference sequence). As every portion of the isolated RNA was reverse transcribed, the sequencing read expressed TCRB transcripts. Profiling relied on immunoSEQ multiplex PCR, and the TCRdb table lists in-frame clones only, not all of them. The repertoire holds almost 350,000 clones, around 19% seen once, with about 0.044% in the top ten. Sample: naive CD4+ T cells from blood. The chain is built from TRBV19 and TRBJ2-7; D unresolved. The TCR was taken from a woman under 30 in good health. CDR3 region: CASSPNSYEQYF. CDR3 nucleotides: TGTGCCAGTAGTCCCAACTCCTACGAGCAGTACTTC.